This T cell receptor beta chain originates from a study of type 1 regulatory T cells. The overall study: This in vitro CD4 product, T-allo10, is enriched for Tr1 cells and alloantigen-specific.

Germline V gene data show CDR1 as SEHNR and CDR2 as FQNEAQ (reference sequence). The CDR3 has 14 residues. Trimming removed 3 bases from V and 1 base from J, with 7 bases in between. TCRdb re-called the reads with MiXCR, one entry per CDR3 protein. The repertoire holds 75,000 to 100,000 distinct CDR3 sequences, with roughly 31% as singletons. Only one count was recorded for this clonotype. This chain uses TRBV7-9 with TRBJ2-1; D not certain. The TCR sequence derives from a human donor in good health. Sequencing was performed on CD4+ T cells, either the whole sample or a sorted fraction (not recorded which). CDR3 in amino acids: CASSLAFSYNEQFF. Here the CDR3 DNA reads TGTGCCAGCAGCTTGGCCTTTTCCTACAATGAGCAGTTCTTC.